Below are 9 T cell receptor beta chains sequenced from a single sample in a study of blood T cell repertoires in COVID-19. TCRdb's table, derived via immunoSEQ multiplex PCR, lists solely in-frame clones and lacks some. The repertoire consists of 220,000 or so clones, with around 83% occurring once and the leading ten covering 2.9%. The sequencing input was peripheral blood. Source of these receptors: a man in his fifties or sixties who had recovered from COVID-19.

In its sample, this clone was seen once. The V call is TRBV6-5, the J call TRBJ2-2; weak D call: TRBD1 (6 bases). Trimming stripped 8 bases from V and 8 bases from J, with 15 bases between. Germline-derived CDR1 and CDR2 are MNHEY and SVGAGI. The CDR3 is made up of 13 amino acids. CDR3 coding DNA: TGTGCCAGCCGGGACACCGTCCCAGGGGAGCTGTTTTTT. Protein product: CASRDTVPGELFF.

The count of this clone is one. The gene calls are TRBV4-1 and TRBJ2-3; 10 nucleotides match TRBD2. V dropped 2 bases and J dropped 0; count of bases not matched to a gene: 5. The CDR3 is 17 residues long. Germline CDR1 MGHRA, CDR2 YSYEKL. CDR3 protein: CASSQTRTSGSTDTQYF. The CDR3 nucleotides read TGCGCCAGCAGCCAAACTAGGACTAGCGGAAGCACAGATACGCAGTATTTT.

The chain couples TRBV2 to TRBJ1-1; TRBD1 aligns across 7 bases. The V and J ends lost 7 bases and 4 bases, in that order; junction bases with no gene match: 9. Germline CDR1 and CDR2: SNHLY and FYNNEI. This CDR3 spans 14 amino acids. The CDR3 sequence: CASKGGQQTTEAFF. For the CDR3, the DNA is TGTGCCAGCAAGGGGGGACAGCAGACCACTGAAGCTTTCTTT. The full variable domain, completed using reference TRBV2 and TRBJ1-1, is EPEVTQTPSHQVTQMGQEVILRCVPISNHLYFYWYRQILGQKVEFLVSFYNNEISEKSEIFDDQFSVERPDGSNFTLKIRSTKLEDSAMYFCASKGGQQTTEAFFGQGTRLTVV.

The J gene is TRBJ2-3, the V gene TRBV7-2; D might be TRBD1 (7 bases). The CDR3 covers 17 residues. Trimming stripped 4 bases from V and 0 bases from J, with 17 bases between. Germline V gene data show CDR1 as SGHTA and CDR2 as FQGNSA. The chain's CDR3 is CASSSEGAGLSTDTQYF. CDR3 bases: TGTGCCAGCAGCTCAGAGGGGGCGGGACTCAGCACAGATACGCAGTATTTT.

This clone was seen once. The chain recombines TRBV7-9 with TRBJ1-2; 7 bases are a match to TRBD1. J lost 7 bases, V lost 5 bases, and 7 bases had no gene match. Germline-derived CDR1 and CDR2 are SEHNR and FQNEAQ (reference sequence). The CDR3 loop spans 13 amino acids. CDR3 DNA sequence: TGTGCCAGCAGCCCCGACAGGGCGGTTGGCTACACCTTC. It yields the protein CASSPDRAVGYTF.

V usage is TRBV11-2 and J usage is TRBJ1-4, with 7 bases matching TRBD1. V lost 4 bases and J lost 5; bases outside the gene matches: 7. Germline V lookup: CDR1 SGHAT, CDR2 FQNNGV. The CDR3 is 15 amino acids. The CDR3 bases are TGTGCCAGCAGCTCTGGGGACAGCCAAAATGAAAAACTGTTTTTT. This encodes CASSSGDSQNEKLFF.

This clone was counted only a few times. This chain links TRBV6-2 or TRBV6-3 with TRBJ2-1; D is unclear. Germline-derived CDR1 and CDR2 are MNHEY and SVGEGT. V shed 1 base and J shed 8 bases, with 6 bases lying between them. This CDR3 region has 12 residues. In DNA form, the CDR3 reads TGTGCCAGCAGTTACTTAGCTTATGAGCAGTTCTTC. It yields the protein CASSYLAYEQFF.

This clone has only a few counts. This rearrangement joins TRBV9 to TRBJ2-3, with 10 positions matching TRBD2. Losses at the gene ends were 1 base for V and 6 bases for J; bases not matched to a gene: 5. CDR1 and CDR2 (germline): SGDLS, YYNGEE. CDR3 length equals 15 residues. CDR3 sequence (DNA): TGTGCCAGCAGCGTAAGTCCTAGCGGGAGCGATACGCAGTATTTT. Translating it yields CASSVSPSGSDTQYF.

The rearrangement links TRBV14 to TRBJ2-2; 16 bases are shared with TRBD2. CDR3 length equals 19 residues. With 2 bases clipped from V and 5 bases from J, the junction kept 8 bases outside the gene matches. CDR1 and CDR2 (germline): SGHDN, FVKESK. DNA of the CDR3: TGTGCCAGCAGCCAAAAGGGACTAGCGGGAGGGCCCAGGACCGGGGAGCTGTTTTTT. It yields the protein CASSQKGLAGGPRTGELFF.